This T cell receptor (beta chain) was captured in a study of blood T cell repertoires in COVID-19. In the study overall: Acute-phase and convalescent COVID-19 samples originated in the United States, Italy and Spain.

TCRdb keeps only in-frame clones here, not all; method: immunoSEQ multiplex PCR. Of some 110,000 clones in the sample, roughly nine tenths were seen once. This CDR3 region has 15 residues. Between the trimmed V and J ends, which lost 4 bases and 1 base, there was a span of 13 bases. CDR1 and CDR2 from the germline V gene are LGHDT and YNNKEL (reference sequence). The receptor comes from a human donor in a cohort sampled during active COVID-19. The rearrangement links TRBV3-1 (or the pseudogene TRBV3-2) to TRBJ1-1; D perhaps matches TRBD1 (6 bases). Sample: peripheral blood. The CDR3 coding sequence is TGTGCCAGCAGCCCCCTCAGGGGCTCGAACACTGAAGCTTTCTTT. It specifies CASSPLRGSNTEAFF.